This TCR beta chain was captured in a study of blood T cell repertoires in COVID-19 (TCRdb year 2020). The study in broad terms: Collaborator samples came from the United States, Italy and Spain and covered acute and convalescent phases of COVID-19. The samples were drawn from two sources: the first 160 participants of the ongoing ImmuneRACE study, and over 1,000 subjects contributed by 6 global collaborators. The sample metadata nearly always contained a de-identified subject ID, COVID-19 status, age in years and sex. Where HLA class I and class II types were available, the types were taken from metadata supplied by the sample provider, not from assay-based typing. The material from the prospective study consisted of cDNA or gDNA derived from T cells, B-cell-depleted T cells, or PBMCs. The repertoires were released in a freely available public database meant as a resource for research on the immune response to SARS-CoV-2. The dataset comprised deeply sampled blood TCRbeta repertoires from subjects exposed to, actively infected with, or recovered from COVID-19.

TCRbeta CDR3 regions were amplified from genomic DNA by means of the immunoSEQ Assay, a bias-controlled multiplex PCR. In the authors' own workflow: Within the assay, amplification of reference gene primers was used to estimate how many nucleated cells each sample contained. To quantify the absolute abundance of each unique TCRbeta CDR3 rearrangement, sequence reads were collapsed and filtered. Productive Simpson clonality was computed per sample as the square root of Simpson's diversity index over productive rearrangements. Not all clones reach the TCRdb copy of this immuneACCESS table, which keeps in-frame sequences only. Checked studies attribute under half of the gap to unresolved V genes and leave the rest unexplained. V and J calls and clone size are given by that table; D and trimming were obtained from the DNA. The sample table lists fewer than 400,000 clones, under 95% of them with a count of one. The ten top clones hold less than 20% of the sample.

On this clone: The antigen this receptor binds is unknown. Base qualities are not provided; no much larger clone lies one nucleotide away.

In the prospective study, participants were roughly 18 to 95 years old, resided in 24 geographic areas of the United States, and were enrolled through a virtual design. To assign participants to cohorts, the prospective study relied on clinical history that participants themselves reported in a screening survey and a study questionnaire. Recovered participants in ImmuneRACE Cohort 3 were defined as having two consecutive negative NP/OP PCR tests, clearance from a healthcare professional, or resolution of symptoms. Mobile phlebotomists in the prospective study collected whole blood, serum and a nasopharyngeal or oropharyngeal swab from every participant. Additional blood draws and questionnaires over an approximately 2-month period could optionally be provided by prospective study participants. Before DNA extraction, blood samples from the prospective study were shipped at room temperature or frozen.

Based on the germline V gene, the CDR1 and CDR2 sequences are MDHEN and SYDVKM. V loses 6 bases, J loses 7 bases, and the germline ends lie 19 bases apart. Taken from cysteine to phenylalanine, the CDR3 has 14 residues. Of the read, only the CDR3 DNA is kept; its 42 bases are in frame from base 1. The study at large found these results: Clinical and demographic metadata were provided uncurated, with the amount varying by source and participant.

The sequenced sample consisted of PBMCs or T cells enriched from blood (not recorded which). The TCR originated in a woman aged 25 to 39 who had recovered from COVID-19. The V and J segments used are TRBV28 and TRBJ2-7; D gene: possibly TRBD2, on 6 matching bases. At the DNA level, the sequence is TGTGCCAGCAGGATGGGACTTCCTTCTGAAGAGCAGTACTTC. It codes for CASRMGLPSEEQYF. Here the CDR3 is joined to the reference TRBV28 and TRBJ2-7 genes, and the full variable domain is: DVKVTQSSRYLVKRTGEKVFLECVQDMDHENMFWYRQDPGLGLRLIYFSYDVKMKEKGDIPEGYSVSREKKERFSLILESASTNQTSMYLCASRMGLPSEEQYFGPGTRLTVT.